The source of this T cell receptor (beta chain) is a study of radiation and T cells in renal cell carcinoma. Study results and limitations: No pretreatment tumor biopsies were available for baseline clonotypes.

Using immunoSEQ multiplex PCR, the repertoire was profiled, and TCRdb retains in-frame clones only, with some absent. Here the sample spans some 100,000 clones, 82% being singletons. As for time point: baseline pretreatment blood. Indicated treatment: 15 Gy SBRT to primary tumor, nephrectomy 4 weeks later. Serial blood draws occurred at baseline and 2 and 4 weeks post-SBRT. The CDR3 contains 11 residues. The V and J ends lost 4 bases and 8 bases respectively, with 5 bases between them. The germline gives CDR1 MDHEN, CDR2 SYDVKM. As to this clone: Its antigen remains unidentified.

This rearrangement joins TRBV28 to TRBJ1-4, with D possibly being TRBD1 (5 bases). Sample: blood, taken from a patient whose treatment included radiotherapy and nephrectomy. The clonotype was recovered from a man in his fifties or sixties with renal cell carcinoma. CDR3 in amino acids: CASSYREKLFF. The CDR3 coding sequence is TGTGCCAGCAGTTACAGGGAAAAACTGTTTTTT.